Ten or more counts support the clone carrying this T cell receptor beta chain. These data belong to a study of metastatic and nonmetastatic thyroid tumors. The CDR3 runs to 16 residues. With V trimmed by 3 bases and J by 3 bases, 12 bases remained unmatched. Germline V gives CDR1 SGHRS, CDR2 YFSETQ. Each patient went into thyroid surgery without having received any treatment. TCRdb re-analyzed the PCR reads using MiXCR. The sample carries several thousand clones, more than 25% recorded once. This chain uses TRBV5-1 with TRBJ2-7, with 7 bases lining up with TRBD2. The sample consisted of adjacent normal tissue. The clonotype comes from a female donor with papillary thyroid cancer or a benign thyroid nodule (not recorded which). Some clones in this sample may be carry-over from other donors' samples. The CDR3 nucleotides are TGCGCCAGCAGCTCGGGCGGGGGTGTGGCATACTACGAGCAGTACTTC. It yields the protein CASSSGGGVAYYEQYF.